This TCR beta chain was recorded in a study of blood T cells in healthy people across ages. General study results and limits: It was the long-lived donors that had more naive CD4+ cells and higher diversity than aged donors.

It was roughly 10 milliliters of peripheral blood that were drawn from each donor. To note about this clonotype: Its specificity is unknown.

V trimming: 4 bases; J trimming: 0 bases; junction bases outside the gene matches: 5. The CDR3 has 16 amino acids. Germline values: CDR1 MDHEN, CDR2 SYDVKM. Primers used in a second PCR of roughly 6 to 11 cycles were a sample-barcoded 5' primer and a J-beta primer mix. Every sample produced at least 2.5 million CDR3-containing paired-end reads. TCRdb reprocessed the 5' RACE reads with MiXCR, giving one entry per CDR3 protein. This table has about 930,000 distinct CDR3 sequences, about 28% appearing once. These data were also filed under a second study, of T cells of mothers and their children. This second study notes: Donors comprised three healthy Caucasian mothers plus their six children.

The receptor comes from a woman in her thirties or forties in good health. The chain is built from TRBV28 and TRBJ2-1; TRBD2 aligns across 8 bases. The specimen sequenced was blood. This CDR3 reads CASSSDGTSSYNEQFF. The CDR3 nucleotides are TGTGCCAGCAGTTCCGACGGGACTAGCTCCTACAATGAGCAGTTCTTC.